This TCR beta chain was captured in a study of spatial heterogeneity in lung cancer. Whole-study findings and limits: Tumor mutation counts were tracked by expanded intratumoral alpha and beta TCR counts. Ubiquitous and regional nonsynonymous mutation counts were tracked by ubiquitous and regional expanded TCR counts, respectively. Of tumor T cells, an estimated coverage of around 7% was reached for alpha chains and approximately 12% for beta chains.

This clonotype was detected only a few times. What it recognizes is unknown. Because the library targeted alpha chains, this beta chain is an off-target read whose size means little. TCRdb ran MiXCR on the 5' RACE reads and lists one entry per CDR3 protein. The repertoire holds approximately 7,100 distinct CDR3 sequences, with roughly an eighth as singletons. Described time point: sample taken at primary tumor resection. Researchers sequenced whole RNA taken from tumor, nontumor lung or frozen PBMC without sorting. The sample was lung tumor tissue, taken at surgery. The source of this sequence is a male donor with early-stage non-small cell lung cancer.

The CDR3 spells CSARGDRDRAGYTF. CDR3 bases: TGCAGTGCTAGAGGCGACCGGGACAGGGCTGGCTACACCTTC. The rearrangement joins TRBV20-1 to TRBJ1-2; 9 bases are shared with TRBD1. The CDR3 is made up of 14 amino acids. The ends lost 1 base at V and 7 bases at J; junction bases unmatched: 7. Germline CDR1 and CDR2: DFQATT and SNEGSKA (reference sequence).